This T cell receptor beta chain originates from a study of T cells in Graves' hyperthyroidism and ophthalmopathy. The V segment lost 5 bases and the J segment 3 bases; nucleotides outside the gene matches: 6. This CDR3 comprises 14 residues. When ophthalmopathy did not progress within 18 months, Graves' hyperthyroidism was considered stable. The authors obtained PBMCs from more than 8 ml of fresh peripheral blood. Template material for amplifying TCR beta CDR3 regions consisted of RNA transcripts. When the TCR CDR3 underwent first-round RT-PCR, the HTBI primer set was used. TCRdb re-derived calls from the multiplex PCR reads in MiXCR, one entry per CDR3 protein. The table shows about 210,000 distinct CDR3 sequences, with 15% to 20% occurring only once. The sample holds many counts of this clonotype.

Sequenced: blood. The chain carries TRBV12-3 or TRBV12-4 and TRBJ1-1; 7 positions match TRBD1. The clonotype originates from a man aged 45 to 65 with Graves' hyperthyroidism. CDR3 residues: CASSKSGQYTEAFF. CDR3 sequence (DNA): TGTGCCAGCAGTAAATCGGGACAGTACACTGAAGCTTTCTTT.